Listed below are T cell receptor beta chains from one sample, sequenced in a study of T cells in Graves' hyperthyroidism and ophthalmopathy. TCRdb ran MiXCR on the multiplex PCR reads and lists one entry per CDR3 protein. Counted here are about 410,000 distinct CDR3 sequences, about 14% occurring once; the ten biggest clones make up around 14%. Source material: blood. The receptors come from a man between 18 and 29 years old with Graves' ophthalmopathy. The CDR3 runs from the conserved cysteine through the conserved F or W. Each record gives: V gene, clone size, J gene, D gene, CDR3 protein, CDR3 DNA. D genes are given only for firm matches. Part of the rows lack a size; the others show once, few, many or a class for expanded clones.

V gene: TRBV6-1
clone size: many
J gene: TRBJ1-5
D gene: -
CDR3 protein: CASSPGARLNQPQHF
CDR3 DNA: TGTGCCAGCAGCCCTGGGGCGCGGCTCAATCAGCCCCAGCATTTT

V gene: TRBV4-1
clone size: few
J gene: TRBJ2-1
D gene: TRBD1
CDR3 protein: CASSQTRTGLRLF
CDR3 DNA: TGCGCCAGCAGCCAAACCCGGACAGGCCTAAGACTCTTC

V gene: TRBV10-1
clone size: -
J gene: TRBJ1-4
D gene: -
CDR3 protein: CASSDVESEKLFF
CDR3 DNA: TGCGCCAGCAGTGATGTGGAATCTGAAAAACTGTTTTTT

V gene: TRBV27
clone size: many
J gene: TRBJ1-2
D gene: -
CDR3 protein: CASSPLAAGVYGYTF
CDR3 DNA: TGTGCCAGCAGTCCCCTGGCCGCGGGGGTCTATGGCTACACCTTC

V gene: TRBV30
clone size: many
J gene: TRBJ1-5
D gene: TRBD1
CDR3 protein: CAWRPPQGGQPQHF
CDR3 DNA: TGTGCCTGGAGACCCCCACAGGGGGGTCAGCCCCAGCATTTT

V gene: TRBV19
clone size: -
J gene: TRBJ1-5
D gene: -
CDR3 protein: CASTRGSDNRPQHF
CDR3 DNA: TGTGCCAGTACTCGGGGATCCGACAATCGGCCCCAGCATTTT

V gene: TRBV12-5
clone size: few
J gene: TRBJ2-5
D gene: TRBD2
CDR3 protein: CASGLGTSGSIETQYF
CDR3 DNA: TGTGCTAGTGGTCTAGGGACTAGCGGGAGTATTGAGACCCAGTACTTC

V gene: TRBV27
clone size: many
J gene: TRBJ1-4
D gene: -
CDR3 protein: CASSSHATNEKLFF
CDR3 DNA: TGTGCCAGCAGTTCCCATGCAACTAATGAAAAACTGTTTTTT

V gene: TRBV20-1
clone size: many
J gene: TRBJ2-7
D gene: TRBD2
CDR3 protein: CSAETSGGGYEQYF
CDR3 DNA: TGCAGTGCCGAGACTAGCGGGGGGGGCTACGAGCAGTACTTC

V gene: TRBV10-1
clone size: many
J gene: TRBJ2-7
D gene: -
CDR3 protein: CASSDEVADEQYF
CDR3 DNA: TGCGCCAGCAGTGATGAGGTTGCGGACGAGCAGTACTTC

V gene: TRBV5-1
clone size: many
J gene: TRBJ2-3
D gene: TRBD1
CDR3 protein: CASSLPLTGSQDTQYF
CDR3 DNA: TGCGCCAGCAGCTTGCCCCTGACAGGGTCCCAAGATACGCAGTATTTT